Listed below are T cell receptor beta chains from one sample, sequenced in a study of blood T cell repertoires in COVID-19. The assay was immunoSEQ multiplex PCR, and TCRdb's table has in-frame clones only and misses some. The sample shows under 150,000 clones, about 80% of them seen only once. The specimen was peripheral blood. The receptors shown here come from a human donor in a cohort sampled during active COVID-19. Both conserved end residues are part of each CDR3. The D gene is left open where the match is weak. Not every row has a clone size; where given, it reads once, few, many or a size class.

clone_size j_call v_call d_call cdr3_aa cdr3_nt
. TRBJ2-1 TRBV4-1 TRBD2 CASSQDPSLAGRNYNEQFF TGCGCCAGCAGCCAAGACCCATCTCTAGCGGGACGGAACTACAATGAGCAGTTCTTC
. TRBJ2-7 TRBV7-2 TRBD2 CASSQRGGDEQYF TGTGCCAGCAGCCAGCGGGGGGGGGACGAGCAGTACTTC
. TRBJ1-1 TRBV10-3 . CAISEFSTAEAFF TGTGCCATCAGTGAGTTCTCGACAGCCGAAGCTTTCTTT
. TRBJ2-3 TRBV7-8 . CASSFVSRADTQYF TGTGCCAGCAGCTTTGTTTCTCGGGCAGATACGCAGTATTTT
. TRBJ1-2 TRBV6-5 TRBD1 CASTQSLGQGGYTF TGTGCCAGCACCCAAAGTCTTGGACAGGGAGGCTACACCTTC
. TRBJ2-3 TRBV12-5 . CASGFAQGRGDTQYF TGTGCTAGTGGTTTTGCTCAGGGGAGGGGAGATACGCAGTATTTT
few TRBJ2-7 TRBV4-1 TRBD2 CASSQSTGGSSYEQYF TGCGCCAGCAGCCAATCCACGGGGGGGAGCTCCTACGAGCAGTACTTC
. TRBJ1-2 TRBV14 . CASSQDWQGHYTF TGTGCCAGCAGCCAAGATTGGCAGGGTCACTACACCTTC
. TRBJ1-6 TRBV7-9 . CASSAQRGANSPLHF TGTGCCAGCAGCGCCCAGCGGGGGGCAAATTCACCCCTCCACTTT
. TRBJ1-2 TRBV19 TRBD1 CASRTGTYGYTF TGTGCCAGTAGGACAGGGACCTATGGCTACACCTTC
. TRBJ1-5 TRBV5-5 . CASSLGLGASGQPQHF TGTGCCAGCAGCTTGGGCTTGGGGGCCTCCGGGCAGCCCCAGCATTTT
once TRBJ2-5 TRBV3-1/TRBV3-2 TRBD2 CASSQTSGGGTQYF TGTGCCAGCAGCCAGACTAGCGGGGGTGGGACCCAGTACTTC